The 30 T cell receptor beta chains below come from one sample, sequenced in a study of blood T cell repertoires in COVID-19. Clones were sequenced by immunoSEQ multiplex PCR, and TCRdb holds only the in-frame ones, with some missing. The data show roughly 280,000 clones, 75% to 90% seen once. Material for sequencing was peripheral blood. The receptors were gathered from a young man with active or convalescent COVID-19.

CDR3: CASSQGPVGDEKLFF. DNA for the CDR3: TGTGCCAGCAGCCAAGGCCCTGTGGGAGATGAAAAACTGTTTTTT. V gene TRBV4-2 combines with J gene TRBJ1-4; D is uncertain. The CDR3 has 15 residues. The germline CDR1 and CDR2 sequences are LGHNA and YNFKEQ. V dropped 1 base and J dropped 6 bases, with 12 bases sitting between them.

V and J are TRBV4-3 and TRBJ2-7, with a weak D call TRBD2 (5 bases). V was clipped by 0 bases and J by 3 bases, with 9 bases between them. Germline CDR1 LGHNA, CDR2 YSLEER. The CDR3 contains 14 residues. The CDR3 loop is CASSQERGVYEQYF. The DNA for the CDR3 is TGCGCCAGCAGCCAAGAACGGGGTGTCTACGAGCAGTACTTC.

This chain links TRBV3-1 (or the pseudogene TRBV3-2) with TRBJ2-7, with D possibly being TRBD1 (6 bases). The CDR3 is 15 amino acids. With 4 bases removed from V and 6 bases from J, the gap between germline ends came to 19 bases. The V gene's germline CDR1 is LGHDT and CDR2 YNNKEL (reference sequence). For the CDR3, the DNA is TGTGCCAGCAGCCCCCTACAGGGAATCGGTCTCGAGCAGTACTTC. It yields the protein CASSPLQGIGLEQYF.

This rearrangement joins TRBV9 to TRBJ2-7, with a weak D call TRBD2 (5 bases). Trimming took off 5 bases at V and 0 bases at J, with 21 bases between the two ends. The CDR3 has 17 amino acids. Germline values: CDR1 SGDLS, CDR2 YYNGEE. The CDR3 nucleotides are TGTGCCAGCAGTCCCGAGCCGACGGGCGGGCTCTCCTACGAGCAGTACTTC. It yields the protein CASSPEPTGGLSYEQYF. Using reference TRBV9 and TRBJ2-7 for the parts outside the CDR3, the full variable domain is DSGVTQTPKHLITATGQRVTLRCSPRSGDLSVYWYQQSLDQGLQFLIQYYNGEERAKGNILERFSAQQFPDLHSELNLSSLELGDSALYFCASSPEPTGGLSYEQYFGPGTRLTVT.

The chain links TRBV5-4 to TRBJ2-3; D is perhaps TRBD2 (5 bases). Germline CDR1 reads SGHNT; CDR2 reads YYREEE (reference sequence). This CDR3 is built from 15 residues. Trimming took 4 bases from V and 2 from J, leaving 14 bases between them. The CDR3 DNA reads TGTGCCAGCAGCCCACCGGGATTGAACACAGATACGCAGTATTTT. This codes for CASSPPGLNTDTQYF.

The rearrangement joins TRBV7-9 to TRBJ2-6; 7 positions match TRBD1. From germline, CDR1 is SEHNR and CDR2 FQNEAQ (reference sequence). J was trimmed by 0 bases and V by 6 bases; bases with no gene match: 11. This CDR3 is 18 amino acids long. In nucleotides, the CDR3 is TGTGCCAGCAGGAACATGGGGACAGTTGGCTCTGGGGCCAACGTCCTGACTTTC. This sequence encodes CASRNMGTVGSGANVLTF.

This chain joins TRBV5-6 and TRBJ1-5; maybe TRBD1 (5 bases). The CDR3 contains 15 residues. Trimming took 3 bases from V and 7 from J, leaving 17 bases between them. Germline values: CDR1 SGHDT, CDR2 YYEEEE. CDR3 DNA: TGTGCCAGCAGCTCCTTAGGACGGCCAGGGCAGCCCCAGCATTTT. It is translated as CASSSLGRPGQPQHF.

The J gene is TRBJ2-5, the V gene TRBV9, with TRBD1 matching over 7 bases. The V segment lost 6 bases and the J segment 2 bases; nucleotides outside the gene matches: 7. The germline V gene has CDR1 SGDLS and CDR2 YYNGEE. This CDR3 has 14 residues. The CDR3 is CASNRDSDQETQYF. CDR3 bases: TGTGCCAGCAACCGGGACAGTGATCAAGAGACCCAGTACTTC.

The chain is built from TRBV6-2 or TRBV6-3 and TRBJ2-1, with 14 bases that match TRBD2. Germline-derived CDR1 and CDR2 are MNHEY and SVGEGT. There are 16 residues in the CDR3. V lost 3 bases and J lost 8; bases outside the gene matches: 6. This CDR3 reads CASSYPTSGGAHEQFF. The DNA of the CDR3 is TGTGCCAGCAGTTATCCGACTAGCGGGGGGGCCCATGAGCAGTTCTTC.

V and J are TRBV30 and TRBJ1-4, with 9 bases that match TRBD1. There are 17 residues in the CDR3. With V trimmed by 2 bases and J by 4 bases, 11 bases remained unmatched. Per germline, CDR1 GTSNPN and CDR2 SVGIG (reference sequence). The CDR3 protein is CAWSQRQGVGGNEKLFF. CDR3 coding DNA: TGTGCCTGGAGTCAGCGACAGGGGGTTGGTGGTAATGAAAAACTGTTTTTT.

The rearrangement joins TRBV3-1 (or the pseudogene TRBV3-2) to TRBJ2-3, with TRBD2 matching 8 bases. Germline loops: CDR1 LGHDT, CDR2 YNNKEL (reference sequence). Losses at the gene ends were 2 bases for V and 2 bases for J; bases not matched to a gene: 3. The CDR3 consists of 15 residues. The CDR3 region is CASSQRRGATDTQYF. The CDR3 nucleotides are TGTGCCAGCAGCCAAAGGCGGGGGGCCACAGATACGCAGTATTTT.

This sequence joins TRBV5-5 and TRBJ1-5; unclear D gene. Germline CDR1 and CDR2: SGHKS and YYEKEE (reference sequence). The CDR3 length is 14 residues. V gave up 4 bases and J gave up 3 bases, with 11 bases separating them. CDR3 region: CASSLGSNNQPQHF. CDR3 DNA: TGTGCCAGCAGCCTAGGATCAAACAATCAGCCCCAGCATTTT. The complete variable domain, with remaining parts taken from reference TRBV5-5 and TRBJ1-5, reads DAGVTQSPTHLIKTRGQQVTLRCSPISGHKSVSWYQQVLGQGPQFIFQYYEKEERGRGNFPDRFSARQFPNYSSELNVNALLLGDSALYLCASSLGSNNQPQHFGDGTRLSIL.

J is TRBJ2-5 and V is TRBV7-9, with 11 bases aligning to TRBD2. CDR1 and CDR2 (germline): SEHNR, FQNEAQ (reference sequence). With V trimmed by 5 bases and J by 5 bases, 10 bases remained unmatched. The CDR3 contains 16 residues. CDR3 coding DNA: TGTGCCAGCAGCCGATCGATAGCGGGGGGGCGGGAGACCCAGTACTTC. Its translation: CASSRSIAGGRETQYF.

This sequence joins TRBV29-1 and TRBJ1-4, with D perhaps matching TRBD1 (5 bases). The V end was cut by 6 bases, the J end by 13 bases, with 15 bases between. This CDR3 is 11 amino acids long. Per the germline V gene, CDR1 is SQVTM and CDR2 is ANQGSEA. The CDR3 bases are TGCAGCGTAGGGGATGGGGTTGCACTGTTTTTT. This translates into CSVGDGVALFF.

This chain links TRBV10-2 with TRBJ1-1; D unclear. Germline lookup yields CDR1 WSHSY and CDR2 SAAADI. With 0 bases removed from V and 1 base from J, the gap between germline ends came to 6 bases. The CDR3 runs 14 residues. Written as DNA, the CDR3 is TGCGCCAGCAGTGAGTCATCAGGGAACACTGAAGCTTTCTTT. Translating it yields CASSESSGNTEAFF.

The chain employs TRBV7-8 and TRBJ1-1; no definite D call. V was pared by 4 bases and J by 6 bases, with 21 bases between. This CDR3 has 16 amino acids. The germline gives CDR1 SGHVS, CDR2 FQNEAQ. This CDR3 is CASSSRWGGMAPEAFF. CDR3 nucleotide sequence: TGTGCCAGCAGCTCCAGATGGGGAGGTATGGCACCTGAAGCTTTCTTT.

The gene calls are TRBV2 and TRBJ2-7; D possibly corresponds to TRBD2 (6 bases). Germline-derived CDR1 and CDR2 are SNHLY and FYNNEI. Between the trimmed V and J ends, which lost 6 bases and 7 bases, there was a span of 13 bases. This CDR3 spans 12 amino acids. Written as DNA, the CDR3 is TGTGCCAGCAGCCCGAGGAGGGAAGAGCAGTACTTC. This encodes CASSPRREEQYF.

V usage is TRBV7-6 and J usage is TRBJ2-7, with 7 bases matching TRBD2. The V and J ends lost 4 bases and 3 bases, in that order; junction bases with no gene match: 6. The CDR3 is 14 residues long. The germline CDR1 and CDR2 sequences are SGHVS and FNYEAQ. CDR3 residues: CASSSSSGLYEQYF. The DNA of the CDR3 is TGTGCCAGCAGCTCCTCTAGCGGACTCTACGAGCAGTACTTC.

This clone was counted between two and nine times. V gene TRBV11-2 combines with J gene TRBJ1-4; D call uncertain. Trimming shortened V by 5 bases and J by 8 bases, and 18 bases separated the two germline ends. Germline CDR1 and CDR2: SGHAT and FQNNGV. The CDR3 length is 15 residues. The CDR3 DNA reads TGTGCCAGCAGCCCCGACGGGGTAGGCTCAGAAAAACTGTTTTTT. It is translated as CASSPDGVGSEKLFF.

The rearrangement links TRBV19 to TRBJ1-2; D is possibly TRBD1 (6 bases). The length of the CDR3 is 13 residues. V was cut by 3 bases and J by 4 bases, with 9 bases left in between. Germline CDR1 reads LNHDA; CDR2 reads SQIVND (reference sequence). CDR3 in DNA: TGTGCCAGTAGTATGGACAGCCGCTATGGCTACACCTTC. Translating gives CASSMDSRYGYTF.

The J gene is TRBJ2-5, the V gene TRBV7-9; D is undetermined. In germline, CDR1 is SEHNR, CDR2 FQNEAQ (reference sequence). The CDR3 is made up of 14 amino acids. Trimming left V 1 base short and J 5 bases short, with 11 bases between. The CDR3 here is CASSLGPPGETQYF. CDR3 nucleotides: TGTGCCAGCAGCTTAGGTCCCCCCGGTGAGACCCAGTACTTC.

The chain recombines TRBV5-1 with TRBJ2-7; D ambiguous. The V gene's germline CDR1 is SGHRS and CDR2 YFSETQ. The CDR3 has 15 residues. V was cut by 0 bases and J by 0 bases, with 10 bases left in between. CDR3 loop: CASSLGDYSSYEQYF. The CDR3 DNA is TGCGCCAGCAGCTTGGGAGATTACAGCTCCTACGAGCAGTACTTC.

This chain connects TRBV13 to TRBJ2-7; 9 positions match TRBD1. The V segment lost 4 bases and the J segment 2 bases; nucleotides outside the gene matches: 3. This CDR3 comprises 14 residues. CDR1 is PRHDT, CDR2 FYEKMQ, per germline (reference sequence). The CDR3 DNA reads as TGTGCCAGCAGCTACCGGGACAGGGCCTACGAGCAGTACTTC. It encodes CASSYRDRAYEQYF.

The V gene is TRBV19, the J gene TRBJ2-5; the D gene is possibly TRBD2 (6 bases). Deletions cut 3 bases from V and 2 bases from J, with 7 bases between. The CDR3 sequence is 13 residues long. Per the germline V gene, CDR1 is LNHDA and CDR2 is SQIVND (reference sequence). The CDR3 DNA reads TGTGCCAGTAGTATGGGGAGGCAAGAGACCCAGTACTTC. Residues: CASSMGRQETQYF.

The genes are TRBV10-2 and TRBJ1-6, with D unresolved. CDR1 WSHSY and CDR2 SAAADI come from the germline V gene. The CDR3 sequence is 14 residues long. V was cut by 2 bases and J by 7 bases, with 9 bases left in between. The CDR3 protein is CASSESVPNSPLHF. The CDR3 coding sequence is TGCGCCAGCAGTGAGAGCGTACCAAATTCACCCCTCCACTTT.

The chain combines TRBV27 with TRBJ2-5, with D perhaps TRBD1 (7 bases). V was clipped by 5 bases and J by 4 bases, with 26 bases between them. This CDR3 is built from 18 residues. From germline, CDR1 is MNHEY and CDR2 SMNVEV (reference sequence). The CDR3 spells CASSAPGQGGFMIETQYF. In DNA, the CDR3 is TGTGCCAGCAGTGCTCCAGGGCAGGGGGGTTTTATGATAGAGACCCAGTACTTC.

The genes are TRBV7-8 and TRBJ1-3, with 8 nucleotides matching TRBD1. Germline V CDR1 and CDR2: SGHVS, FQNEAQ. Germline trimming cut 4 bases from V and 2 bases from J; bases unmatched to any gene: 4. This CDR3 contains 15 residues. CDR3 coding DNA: TGTGCCAGCAGCTCACAGGGGGTAACTGGAAACACCATATATTTT. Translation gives CASSSQGVTGNTIYF.

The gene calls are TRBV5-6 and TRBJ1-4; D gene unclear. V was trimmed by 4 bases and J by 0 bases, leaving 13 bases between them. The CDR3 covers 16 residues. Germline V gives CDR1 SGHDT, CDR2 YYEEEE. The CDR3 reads CASSRFQTTTNEKLFF. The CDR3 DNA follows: TGTGCCAGCAGCAGATTTCAGACTACAACTAATGAAAAACTGTTTTTT.

For the CDR3, the DNA is TGTGCCAGCAGTGAATTCCGGGGCAGGGGTTTAGGGGAGACCCAGTACTTC. Translating gives CASSEFRGRGLGETQYF. This chain uses TRBV25-1 with TRBJ2-5, with a possible D match to TRBD1 (6 bases). The CDR3 covers 17 residues. V lost 1 base, J lost 5 bases, and 20 bases lay in between. Germline assignment: CDR1 MGHDK and CDR2 SYGVNS.

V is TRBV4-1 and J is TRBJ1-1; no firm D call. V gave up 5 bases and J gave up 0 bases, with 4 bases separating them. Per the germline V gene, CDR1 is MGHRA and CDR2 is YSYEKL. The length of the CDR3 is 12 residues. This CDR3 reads CASSNMNTEAFF. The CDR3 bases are TGCGCCAGCAGCAACATGAACACTGAAGCTTTCTTT.